Sequencing of this T cell receptor beta chain was carried out in a study of cytotoxic CD8 clonotypes in ibrutinib-treated CLL. Study at large: An average of 255,043 productive templates and tens of thousands of productive rearrangements was obtained per sample.

Germline lookup yields CDR1 SGHNT and CDR2 YYREEE (reference sequence). This CDR3 region has 16 residues. Clones were read by immunoSEQ multiplex PCR, and TCRdb kept only the in-frame ones, dropping some. In the table there are 300,000 to 350,000 clones, roughly 85% of which are singletons. In this sample, this clone turned up a few times. The antigen is unknown. Mismatch with germline at one junction end may stem from a read error. Study results and caveats: Sustained-remission patients were sampled at different times than progressing patients were. Age-matched healthy donor levels were exceeded by baseline clonality, which tracked circulating CD8+ T-cell counts.

This TCR came from a human donor with chronic lymphocytic leukemia. The gene calls are TRBV5-4 and TRBJ2-1, with TRBD2 matching 12 bases. The starting material was PBMCs, obtained before ibrutinib treatment. CDR3 sequence: CASSLASGRAYDEQFF. The CDR3, as DNA: TGTGCCAGCAGCTTGGCTAGCGGGAGGGCCTACGATGAGCAGTTCTTC.